This TCR beta chain appears in the sequencing data of a study of Ad26.COV2.S vaccination and SARS-CoV-2 variants. Findings and limits, study-wide: Vaccine recipients surpassed placebo recipients in spike-specific TCR breadth. Considerable breadth of spike-specific CD8+ and CD4+ T cell responses has reportedly been documented following vaccination. Vaccine and placebo groups showed comparable non-spike TCR breadth.

This clone was recorded once. Its specificity is not known. As for treatment: around 19 received Ad26.COV2.S at low or high dose, single or two shots; a few received placebo; per-sample allocation not given. Day 63 after the first vaccine or placebo injection was the time point for sampling. An Ad26 vector that expressed Wuhan-strain SARS-CoV-2 spike constituted the vaccine. The assay was immunoSEQ multiplex PCR, and TCRdb's table has in-frame clones only and misses some. The repertoire consists of 400,000 or so clones, with roughly nine tenths occurring once and the leading ten covering 3.5%. The V gene's germline CDR1 is LNHDA and CDR2 SQIVND (reference sequence). The ends were cut back, 5 bases at V and 0 bases at J, with 8 bases in the middle. CDR3 length: 14 amino acids.

The source is a person between 18 and 65 years old who received the Ad26.COV2.S COVID-19 vaccine or a placebo. The chain employs TRBV19 and TRBJ1-5; D unclear. Source: peripheral blood, taken in a trial of Ad26.COV2.S vaccine versus placebo. DNA of the CDR3: TGTGCCAGTAGTGGATACAATAGCAATCAGCCCCAGCATTTT. Translating gives CASSGYNSNQPQHF.